The clone carrying this T cell receptor beta chain came up many times. This CDR3 contains 14 residues. V was shortened by 4 bases and J by 7 bases, with 14 bases between the two germline ends. Looked up from germline, CDR1 is MGHDK and CDR2 is SYGVNS. This sample was taken from a study of regulatory T cells in long-lasting Graves disease. Described time point: newly diagnosed GD, antithyroid drugs for less than 3 months. PBMC-derived RNA was used for the TCR library. HTBI primers from iRepertoire and Arm-PCR of CDR3 regions yielded the TCR beta libraries. TCRdb re-analysed the multiplex PCR reads in MiXCR, keeping a single row per CDR3 protein. The sample holds roughly 500,000 distinct CDR3 sequences, more than 10% seen once. This sample also belongs to another study, concerning T cells in Graves' hyperthyroidism and ophthalmopathy. That work contributes: On the basis of clinical symptoms, serum thyroxine and TRAb, thyroid ultrasound and orbital computed tomography, diagnoses were made.

The chain is built from TRBV25-1 and TRBJ2-1; D gene uncertain. The sequence derives from a woman aged 30 to 39 with Graves disease. The sample was peripheral blood mononuclear cells (PBMCs), taken at new diagnosis, from a patient treated with antithyroid drugs. The CDR3 region is CASSGESAWNEQFF. In DNA, the CDR3 is TGTGCCAGCAGTGGAGAATCTGCCTGGAATGAGCAGTTCTTC.